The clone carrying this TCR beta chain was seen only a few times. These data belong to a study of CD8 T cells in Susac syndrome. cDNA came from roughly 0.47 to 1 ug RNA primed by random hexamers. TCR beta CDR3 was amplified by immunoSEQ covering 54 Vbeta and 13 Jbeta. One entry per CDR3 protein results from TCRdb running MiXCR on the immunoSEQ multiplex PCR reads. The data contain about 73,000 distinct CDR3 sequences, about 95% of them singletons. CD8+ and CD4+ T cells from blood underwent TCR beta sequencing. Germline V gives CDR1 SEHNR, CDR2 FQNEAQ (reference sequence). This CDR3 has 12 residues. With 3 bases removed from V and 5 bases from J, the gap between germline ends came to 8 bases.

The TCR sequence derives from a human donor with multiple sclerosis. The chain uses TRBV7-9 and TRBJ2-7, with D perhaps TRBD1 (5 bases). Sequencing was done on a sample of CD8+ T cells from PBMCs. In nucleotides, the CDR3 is TGTGCCAGCAGCTTTAGGGGTAACGAGCAGTACTTC. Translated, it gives CASSFRGNEQYF.